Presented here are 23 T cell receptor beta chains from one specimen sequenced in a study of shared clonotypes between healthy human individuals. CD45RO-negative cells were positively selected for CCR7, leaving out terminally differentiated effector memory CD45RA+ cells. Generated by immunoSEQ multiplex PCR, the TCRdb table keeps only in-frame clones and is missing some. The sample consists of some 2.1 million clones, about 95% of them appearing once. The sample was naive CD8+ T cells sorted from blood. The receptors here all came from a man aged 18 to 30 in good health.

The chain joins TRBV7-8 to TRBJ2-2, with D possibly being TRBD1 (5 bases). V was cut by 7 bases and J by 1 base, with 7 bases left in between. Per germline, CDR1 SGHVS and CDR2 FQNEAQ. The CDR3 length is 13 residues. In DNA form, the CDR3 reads TGTGCCAGCAACGACAGGAACACCGGGGAGCTGTTTTTT. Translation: CASNDRNTGELFF.

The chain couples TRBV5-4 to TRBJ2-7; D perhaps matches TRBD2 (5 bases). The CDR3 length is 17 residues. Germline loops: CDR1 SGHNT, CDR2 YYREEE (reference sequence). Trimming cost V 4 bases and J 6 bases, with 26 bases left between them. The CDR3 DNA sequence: TGTGCCAGCAGCCCCGGTCCTGGGAACCCAGAAGGAGGCGAGCAGTACTTC. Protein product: CASSPGPGNPEGGEQYF.

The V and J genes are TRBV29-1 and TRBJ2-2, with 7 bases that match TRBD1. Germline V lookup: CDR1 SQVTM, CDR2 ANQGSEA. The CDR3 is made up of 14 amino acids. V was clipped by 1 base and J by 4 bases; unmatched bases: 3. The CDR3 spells CSVEAGQSTGELFF. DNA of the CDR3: TGCAGCGTTGAAGCGGGACAGTCCACCGGGGAGCTGTTTTTT.

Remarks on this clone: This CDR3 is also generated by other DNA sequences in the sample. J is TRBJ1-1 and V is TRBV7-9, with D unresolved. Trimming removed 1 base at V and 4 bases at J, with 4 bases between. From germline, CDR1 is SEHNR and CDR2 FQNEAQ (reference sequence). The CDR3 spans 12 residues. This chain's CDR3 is CASSLEATEAFF. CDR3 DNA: TGTGCCAGCAGCTTAGAAGCCACTGAAGCTTTCTTT.

The CDR3 nucleotides are TGCGCCAGCAGCCACAGGGGGGGAAGTTACGAGAATCTCGACTACGAGCAGTACTTC. Amino acid sequence: CASSHRGGSYENLDYEQYF. The rearrangement joins TRBV5-1 to TRBJ2-7, with a possible D match to TRBD1 (8 bases). The CDR3 consists of 19 residues. Trimming pared 4 bases from V and 3 bases from J, leaving 29 bases between. Germline CDR1 reads SGHRS; CDR2 reads YFSETQ. The whole variable domain, remainder taken from reference TRBV5-1 and TRBJ2-7, is KAGVTQTPRYLIKTRGQQVTLSCSPISGHRSVSWYQQTPGQGLQFLFEYFSETQRNKGNFPGRFSGRQFSNSRSEMNVSTLELGDSALYLCASSHRGGSYENLDYEQYFGPGTRLTVT.

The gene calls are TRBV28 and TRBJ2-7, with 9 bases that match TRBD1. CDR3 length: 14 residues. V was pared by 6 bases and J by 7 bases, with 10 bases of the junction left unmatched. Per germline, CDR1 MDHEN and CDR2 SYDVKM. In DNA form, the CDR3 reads TGTGCCAGCAGCCCTCCTGGGACAGGGTGGGAGCAGTACTTC. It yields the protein CASSPPGTGWEQYF.

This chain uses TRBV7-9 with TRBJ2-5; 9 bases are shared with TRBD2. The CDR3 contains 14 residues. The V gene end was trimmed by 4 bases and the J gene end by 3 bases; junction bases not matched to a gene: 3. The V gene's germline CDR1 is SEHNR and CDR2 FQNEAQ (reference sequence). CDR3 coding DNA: TGTGCCAGCAGCTCGGGACTAGCCGAAGAGACCCAGTACTTC. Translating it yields CASSSGLAEETQYF.

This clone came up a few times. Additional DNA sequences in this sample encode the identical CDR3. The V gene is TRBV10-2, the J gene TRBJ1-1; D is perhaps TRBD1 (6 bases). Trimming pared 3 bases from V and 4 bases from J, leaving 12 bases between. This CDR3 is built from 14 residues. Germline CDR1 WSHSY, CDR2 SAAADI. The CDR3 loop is CASSEGGASTEAFF. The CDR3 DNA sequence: TGCGCCAGCAGTGAAGGGGGGGCGAGCACTGAAGCTTTCTTT.

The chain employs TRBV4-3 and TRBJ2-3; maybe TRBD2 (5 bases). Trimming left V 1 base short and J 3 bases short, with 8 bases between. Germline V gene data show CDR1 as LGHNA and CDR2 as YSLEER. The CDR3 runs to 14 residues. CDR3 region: CASSQAGITDTQYF. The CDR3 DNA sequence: TGCGCCAGCAGCCAAGCCGGGATAACAGATACGCAGTATTTT.

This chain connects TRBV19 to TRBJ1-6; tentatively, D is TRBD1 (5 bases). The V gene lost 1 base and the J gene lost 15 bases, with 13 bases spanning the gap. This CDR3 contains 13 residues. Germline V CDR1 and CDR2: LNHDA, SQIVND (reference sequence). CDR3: CASSIVSGQGLHF. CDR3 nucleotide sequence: TGTGCCAGTAGTATAGTGAGCGGGCAGGGCCTCCACTTT.

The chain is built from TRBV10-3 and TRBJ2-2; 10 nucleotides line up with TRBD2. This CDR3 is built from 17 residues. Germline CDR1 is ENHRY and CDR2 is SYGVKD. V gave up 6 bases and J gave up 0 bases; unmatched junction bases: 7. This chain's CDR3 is CAISEEAGGPNTGELFF. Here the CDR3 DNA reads TGTGCCATCAGCGAGGAAGCGGGAGGGCCGAACACCGGGGAGCTGTTTTTT.

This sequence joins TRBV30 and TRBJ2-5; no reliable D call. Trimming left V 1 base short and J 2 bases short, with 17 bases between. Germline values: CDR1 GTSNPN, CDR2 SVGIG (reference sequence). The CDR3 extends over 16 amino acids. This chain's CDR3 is CAWSAGPLGIQETQYF. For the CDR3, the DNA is TGTGCCTGGAGTGCCGGCCCCCTGGGGATACAAGAGACCCAGTACTTC. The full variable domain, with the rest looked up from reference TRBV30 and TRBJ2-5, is SQTIHQWPATLVQPVGSPLSLECTVEGTSNPNLYWYRQAAGRGLQLLFYSVGIGQISSEVPQNLSASRPQDRQFILSSKKLLLSDSGFYLCAWSAGPLGIQETQYFGPGTRLLVL.

DNA of the CDR3: TGTGCCATCAGTGAAACAGGGGGGGTAGGGTTTGATGGCTACACCTTC. Protein sequence: CAISETGGVGFDGYTF. The rearrangement uses TRBV10-3 and TRBJ1-2, with 8 positions matching TRBD1. In germline, CDR1 is ENHRY, CDR2 SYGVKD. The trim removed 3 bases at V and 6 bases at J, leaving 12 bases unmatched. This CDR3 spans 16 amino acids.

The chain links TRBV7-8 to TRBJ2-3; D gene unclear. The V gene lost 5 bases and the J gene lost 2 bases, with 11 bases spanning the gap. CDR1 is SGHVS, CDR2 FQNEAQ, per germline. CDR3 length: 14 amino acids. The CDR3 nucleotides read TGTGCCAGCAGCCGCCCGCAACTCACAGATACGCAGTATTTT. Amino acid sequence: CASSRPQLTDTQYF.

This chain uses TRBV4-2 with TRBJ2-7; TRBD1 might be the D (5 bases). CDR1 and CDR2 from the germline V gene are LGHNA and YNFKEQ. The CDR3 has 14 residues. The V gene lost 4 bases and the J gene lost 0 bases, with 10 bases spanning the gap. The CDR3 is CASSLTENSYEQYF. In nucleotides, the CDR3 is TGTGCCAGCAGCCTGACAGAAAACTCCTACGAGCAGTACTTC.

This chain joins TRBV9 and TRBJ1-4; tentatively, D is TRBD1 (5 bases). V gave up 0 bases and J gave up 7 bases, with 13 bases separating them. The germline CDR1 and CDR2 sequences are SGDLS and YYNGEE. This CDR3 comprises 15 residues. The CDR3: CASSVDGRAAEKLFF. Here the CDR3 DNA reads TGTGCCAGCAGCGTAGACGGCAGGGCTGCTGAAAAACTGTTTTTT.

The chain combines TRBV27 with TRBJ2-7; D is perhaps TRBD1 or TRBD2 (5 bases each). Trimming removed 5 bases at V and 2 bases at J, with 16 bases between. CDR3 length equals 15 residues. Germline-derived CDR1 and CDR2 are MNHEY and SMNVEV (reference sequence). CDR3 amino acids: CASSPQEGNPYEQYF. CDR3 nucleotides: TGTGCCAGCAGTCCCCAAGAGGGGAATCCCTACGAGCAGTACTTC.

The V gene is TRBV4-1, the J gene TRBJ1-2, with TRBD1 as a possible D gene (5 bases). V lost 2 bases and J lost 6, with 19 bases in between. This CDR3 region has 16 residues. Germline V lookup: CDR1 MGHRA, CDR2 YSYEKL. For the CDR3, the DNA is TGCGCCAGCAGCCAAAAAGAAGGGGTACATCTCAATGGCTACACCTTC. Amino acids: CASSQKEGVHLNGYTF.

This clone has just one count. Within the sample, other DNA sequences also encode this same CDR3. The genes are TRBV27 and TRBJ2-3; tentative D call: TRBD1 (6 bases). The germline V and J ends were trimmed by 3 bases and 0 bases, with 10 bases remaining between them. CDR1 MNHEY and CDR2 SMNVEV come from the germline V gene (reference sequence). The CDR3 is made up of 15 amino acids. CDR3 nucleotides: TGTGCCAGCAGTTTGACAGGAATTAGCACAGATACGCAGTATTTT. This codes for CASSLTGISTDTQYF.

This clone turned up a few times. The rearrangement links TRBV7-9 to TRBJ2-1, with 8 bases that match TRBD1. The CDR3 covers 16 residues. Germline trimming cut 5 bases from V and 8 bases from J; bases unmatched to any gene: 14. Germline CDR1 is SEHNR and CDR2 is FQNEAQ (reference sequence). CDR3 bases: TGTGCCAGCAGCCTAACCGACAGGGGAGATCGGGATGAGCAGTTCTTC. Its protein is CASSLTDRGDRDEQFF.

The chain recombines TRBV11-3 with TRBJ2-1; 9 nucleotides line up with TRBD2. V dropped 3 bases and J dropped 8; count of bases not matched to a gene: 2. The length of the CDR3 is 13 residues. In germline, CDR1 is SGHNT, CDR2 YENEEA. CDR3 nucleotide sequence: TGTGCCAGCAGCTTCACTAGCGGGTATGAGCAGTTCTTC. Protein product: CASSFTSGYEQFF.

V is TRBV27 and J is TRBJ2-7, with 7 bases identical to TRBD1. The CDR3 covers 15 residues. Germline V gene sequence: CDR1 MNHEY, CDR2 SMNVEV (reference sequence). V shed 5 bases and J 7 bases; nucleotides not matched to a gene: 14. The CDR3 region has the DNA TGTGCCAGCAGTCCGGGACAGTTACCTACGGGAGAGCAGTACTTC. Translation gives CASSPGQLPTGEQYF.

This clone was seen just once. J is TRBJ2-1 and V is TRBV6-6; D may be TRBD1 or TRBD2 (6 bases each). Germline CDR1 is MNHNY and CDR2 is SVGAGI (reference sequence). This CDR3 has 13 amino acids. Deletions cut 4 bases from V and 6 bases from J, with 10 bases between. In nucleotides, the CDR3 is TGTGCCAGCAGTTTCGGGGGCAGCAATGAGCAGTTCTTC. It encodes CASSFGGSNEQFF.